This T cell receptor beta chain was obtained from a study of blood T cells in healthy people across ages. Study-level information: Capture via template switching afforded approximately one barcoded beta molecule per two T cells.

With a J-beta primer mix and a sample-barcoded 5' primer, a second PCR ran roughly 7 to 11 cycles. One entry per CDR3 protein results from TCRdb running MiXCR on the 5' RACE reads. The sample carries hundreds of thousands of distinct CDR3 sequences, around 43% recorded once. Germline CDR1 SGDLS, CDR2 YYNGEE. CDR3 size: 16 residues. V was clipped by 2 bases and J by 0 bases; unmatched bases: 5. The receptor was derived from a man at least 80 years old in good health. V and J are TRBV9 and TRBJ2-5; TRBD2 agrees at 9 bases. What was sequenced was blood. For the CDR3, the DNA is TGTGCCAGCAGCGTCCTCGCGGGGGGGAACCAAGAGACCCAGTACTTC. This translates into CASSVLAGGNQETQYF. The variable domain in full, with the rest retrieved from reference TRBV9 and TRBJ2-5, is DSGVTQTPKHLITATGQRVTLRCSPRSGDLSVYWYQQSLDQGLQFLIQYYNGEERAKGNILERFSAQQFPDLHSELNLSSLELGDSALYFCASSVLAGGNQETQYFGPGTRLLVL.